The 13 T cell receptor beta chains in this list originate from one sample, sequenced in a study of T-cell reconstitution after alpha-beta-depleted transplantation in children. These receptors lack a known antigen. Study-wide findings and caveats: Newly generated T cells supplied most T-cell counts and diversity one year post-transplant.

Researchers prepared the TCRbeta library using unique molecular identifiers, the study reports. Each CDR3 protein gets one entry after TCRdb re-called the PCR reads with MiXCR. The table shows about 300,000 distinct CDR3 sequences, with roughly 7.8% occurring only once. Sequencing used peripheral blood, obtained 360 days after TCRalphabeta/CD19-depleted stem cell transplant. The origin of the receptors is a female patient aged 2-15 years who had a stem cell transplant for Fanconi anemia, so the T cells may come from the graft donor.

This clonotype was seen ten or more times. This sequence joins TRBV6-5 and TRBJ2-2; D is possibly TRBD2 (5 bases). The CDR3 consists of 14 residues. The ends were cut back, 1 base at V and 5 bases at J, with 8 bases in the middle. In germline, CDR1 is MNHEY, CDR2 SVGAGI. The CDR3 DNA reads as TGTGCCAGCAGTTACTTCGCGGGTACCGGGGAGCTGTTTTTT. This codes for CASSYFAGTGELFF.

The chain uses TRBV7-9 and TRBJ1-2, with D hard to call. Trimming cost V 5 bases and J 4 bases, with 5 bases left between them. Germline lookup yields CDR1 SEHNR and CDR2 FQNEAQ (reference sequence). The CDR3 sequence is 11 residues long. The CDR3 is CASSRPYGYTF. The CDR3 DNA reads as TGTGCCAGCAGCCGTCCCTATGGCTACACCTTC.

The J gene is TRBJ2-3, the V gene TRBV9; 9 bases map to TRBD2. The CDR3 is 14 residues long. The germline V gene has CDR1 SGDLS and CDR2 YYNGEE. V lost 2 bases to trimming and J lost 4 bases; unmatched junction nucleotides: 2. The CDR3 nucleotides are TGTGCCAGCAGCGTGGGACTAGCCTCAGATACGCAGTATTTT. Residues: CASSVGLASDTQYF.

This clonotype was seen many times. The chain uses TRBV6-2 or TRBV6-3 and TRBJ2-1; D not resolved. CDR1 is MNHEY, CDR2 SVGEGT, per germline. The CDR3 has 12 residues. V was trimmed by 2 bases and J by 4 bases, leaving 3 bases between them. CDR3 region: CASSYNYNEQFF. DNA for the CDR3: TGTGCCAGCAGTTACAATTACAATGAGCAGTTCTTC.

Many counts were recorded for this clonotype. V gene TRBV7-8 combines with J gene TRBJ2-5; D unresolved. V was trimmed by 3 bases and J by 1 base, leaving 6 bases between them. The CDR3 runs to 13 residues. Germline lookup yields CDR1 SGHVS and CDR2 FQNEAQ. The CDR3 reads CASSLKFQETQYF. Here the CDR3 DNA reads TGTGCCAGCAGCTTGAAGTTCCAAGAGACCCAGTACTTC.

The chain employs TRBV5-1 and TRBJ1-1; 9 bases are shared with TRBD1. Germline CDR1 SGHRS, CDR2 YFSETQ. There are 16 residues in the CDR3. Losses at the gene ends were 4 bases for V and 1 base for J; bases not matched to a gene: 8. CDR3 coding DNA: TGCGCCAGCAGCCCCCCGGGACAGGGAACGAACACTGAAGCTTTCTTT. Translated, it gives CASSPPGQGTNTEAFF.

This clonotype came up many times. The chain links TRBV9 to TRBJ1-5; D gene unclear. From germline, CDR1 is SGDLS and CDR2 YYNGEE. There are 15 residues in the CDR3. Trimming removed 3 bases at V and 0 bases at J, with 10 bases between. The CDR3 sequence: CASSATGYSNQPQHF. The DNA for the CDR3 is TGTGCCAGCAGCGCAACCGGATATAGCAATCAGCCCCAGCATTTT. The variable domain in full, completed from reference TRBV9 and TRBJ1-5, reads DSGVTQTPKHLITATGQRVTLRCSPRSGDLSVYWYQQSLDQGLQFLIQYYNGEERAKGNILERFSAQQFPDLHSELNLSSLELGDSALYFCASSATGYSNQPQHFGDGTRLSIL.

This clonotype has ten or more counts. The chain joins TRBV29-1 to TRBJ2-7; D unresolved. CDR1 SQVTM and CDR2 ANQGSEA come from the germline V gene. Trimming shortened V by 5 bases and J by 1 base, and 6 bases separated the two germline ends. This CDR3 spans 11 amino acids. CDR3 bases: TGCAGCGTTTCGGCTTCCTACGAGCAGTACTTC. This translates into CSVSASYEQYF.

This clonotype appeared a few times. The rearrangement uses TRBV18 and TRBJ1-6; the match to TRBD1 covers 7 bases. CDR3 length: 16 amino acids. The germline V gene encodes CDR1 KGHSH and CDR2 LQKENI. J gave up 10 bases and V 1 base, and 10 bases lay outside the gene matches. CDR3 DNA sequence: TGTGCCAGCTCACCACTTATGGGACAGCGAGAGTCACCCCTCCACTTT. This translates into CASSPLMGQRESPLHF.

This clonotype was recorded many times. The V and J genes are TRBV15 and TRBJ1-5; D uncertain. Per the germline V gene, CDR1 is LNHNV and CDR2 is YYDKDF (reference sequence). The CDR3 has 15 residues. V lost 0 bases and J 4 bases, leaving 10 bases between the germline ends. The CDR3 protein is CATSRDRGLNQPQHF. DNA of the CDR3: TGTGCCACCAGCAGAGATCGGGGTCTGAATCAGCCCCAGCATTTT. The full variable domain, in which reference TRBV15 and TRBJ1-5 provide the parts outside the CDR3, is DAMVIQNPRYQVTQFGKPVTLSCSQTLNHNVMYWYQQKSSQAPKLLFHYYDKDFNNEADTPDNFQSRRPNTSFCFLDIRSPGLGDTAMYLCATSRDRGLNQPQHFGDGTRLSIL.

This clonotype was seen repeatedly, ten times or more. The chain couples TRBV25-1 to TRBJ2-1; 10 nucleotides agree with TRBD1. V was clipped by 4 bases and J by 3 bases; unmatched bases: 9. The CDR3 totals 17 residues. The germline gives CDR1 MGHDK, CDR2 SYGVNS. The CDR3 nucleotides are TGTGCCAGCAGTGCCCGGCCGGGACAGGGGCTCTACAATGAGCAGTTCTTC. It codes for CASSARPGQGLYNEQFF.

The chain is built from TRBV9 and TRBJ2-6; 7 bases agree with TRBD2. The CDR3 contains 16 residues. V shed 4 bases, J shed 0 bases, and the junction held 4 bases outside the gene matches. Per the germline V gene, CDR1 is SGDLS and CDR2 is YYNGEE. As DNA, the CDR3 is TGTGCCAGCAGCCTGTGGGGGGGCTCTGGGGCCAACGTCCTGACTTTC. Translating it yields CASSLWGGSGANVLTF.

This clonotype is labeled as medium-sized (0.01 to 0.1%). The chain combines TRBV12-3 or TRBV12-4 with TRBJ2-2; 9 bases fit TRBD2. The CDR3 extends over 16 amino acids. The ends lost 2 bases at V and 2 bases at J; junction bases unmatched: 3. The CDR3 protein is CASSLSSGVNTGELFF. The CDR3 DNA is TGTGCCAGCAGTTTATCTAGCGGGGTTAACACCGGGGAGCTGTTTTTT.